The next 27 T cell receptor beta chains were all read from a single sample in a study of naive and memory T cell subsets. Two oligonucleotides, mixed equimolar, formed the beta constant-region primer covering TRBC1 and TRBC2. MiXCR was run by TCRdb on the UMI-ligation and nested PCR reads, yielding one entry per CDR3 protein. The sample shows about 80,000 distinct CDR3 sequences, under 15% of them seen only once. The sample consisted of central memory CD4+ T cells from blood. These receptors originate from a human donor in good health.

The chain has TRBV11-2 and TRBJ1-4, with D unresolved. The V gene lost 0 bases and the J gene lost 4 bases, with 15 bases spanning the gap. This CDR3 is 17 amino acids long. Germline V CDR1 and CDR2: SGHAT, FQNNGV. In DNA form, the CDR3 reads TGTGCCAGCAGCTTAGATGCGCACCAGCCCCTTAATGAAAAACTGTTTTTT. Protein: CASSLDAHQPLNEKLFF.

The table lists this clonotype with a few counts. V is TRBV29-1 and J is TRBJ2-3; unclear D gene. The V gene lost 1 base and the J gene lost 3 bases, with 5 bases spanning the gap. Germline V gene lookup returns CDR1 SQVTM and CDR2 ANQGSEA. CDR3 length: 12 residues. CDR3 region: CSVEGQTDTQYF. The CDR3 DNA reads TGCAGCGTTGAAGGCCAGACAGATACGCAGTATTTT.

Many counts were recorded for this clonotype. The CDR3 is CASSSKGLAGDGAKNIQYF. CDR3 sequence (DNA): TGTGCCAGCAGCAGTAAGGGACTAGCGGGAGATGGAGCCAAAAACATTCAGTACTTC. This chain joins TRBV7-8 and TRBJ2-4; 14 bases align to TRBD2. V lost 5 bases, J lost 0 bases, and 9 bases stayed unmatched. Germline V gene sequence: CDR1 SGHVS, CDR2 FQNEAQ. The CDR3 has 19 amino acids.

This clonotype was seen only a few times. The V call is TRBV2, the J call TRBJ2-7, with a possible D match to TRBD1 (5 bases). The CDR3 is 12 amino acids. CDR1 is SNHLY, CDR2 FYNNEI, per germline. V dropped 8 bases and J dropped 4 bases, with 12 bases sitting between them. The chain's CDR3 is CASSAGMYEQYF. As DNA, the CDR3 is TGTGCCAGCTCCGCAGGGATGTACGAGCAGTACTTC.

This sequence joins TRBV5-1 and TRBJ2-5; TRBD1 is a possible D gene (6 bases). The CDR3 loop spans 15 amino acids. V lost 5 bases, J lost 5 bases, and 19 bases lay in between. Per the germline V gene, CDR1 is SGHRS and CDR2 is YFSETQ. The CDR3 DNA reads TGCGCCAGCAGTCAAAATCAACAGGGTCACGAGACCCAGTACTTC. Amino acid sequence: CASSQNQQGHETQYF.

This clonotype has a handful of counts. The chain links TRBV20-1 to TRBJ2-5; a possible D gene is TRBD2 (7 bases). Germline CDR1 reads DFQATT; CDR2 reads SNEGSKA (reference sequence). V was shortened by 7 bases and J by 4 bases, with 16 bases between the two germline ends. The CDR3 runs 13 residues. CDR3 amino acids: CSVARGGPETQYF. Here the CDR3 DNA reads TGCAGTGTAGCCAGGGGAGGGCCAGAGACCCAGTACTTC.

The chain links TRBV7-7 to TRBJ2-5; 7 nucleotides line up with TRBD2. Germline trimming cut 4 bases from V and 5 bases from J; bases unmatched to any gene: 13. Germline CDR1 is SSHAT and CDR2 is FNYEAQ (reference sequence). The CDR3 runs to 16 residues. CDR3 sequence reads: CASSSGAGVSGETQYF. The CDR3 DNA reads TGTGCCAGCAGCTCTGGCGCGGGGGTCTCGGGGGAGACCCAGTACTTC.

This chain joins TRBV13 and TRBJ2-1; D is possibly TRBD1 (6 bases). V was clipped by 7 bases and J by 1 base, with 11 bases between them. This CDR3 spans 14 amino acids. The germline gives CDR1 PRHDT, CDR2 FYEKMQ (reference sequence). CDR3 amino acids: CASIRGGSYNEQFF. The DNA for the CDR3 is TGTGCCAGCATCAGAGGGGGTTCCTACAATGAGCAGTTCTTC.

This clonotype appeared many times. The rearrangement joins TRBV21-1 to TRBJ1-2; the listed D gene, TRBD1, was not tested against the DNA. TRBV21-1 is given as a pseudogene. The CDR3 length is 17 residues. The CDR3 region is CASVGRAFPVLKWGYTF. The CDR3, as DNA: TGTGCCAGCGTCGGTCGCGCTTTCCCCGTCCTAAAGTGGGGCTACACCTTC.

This clonotype was seen ten or more times. The gene calls are TRBV20-1 and TRBJ2-7; TRBD2 matches 9 bases. CDR1 and CDR2 from the germline V gene are DFQATT and SNEGSKA (reference sequence). Trimming took 6 bases from V and 4 from J; bases not matched to a gene: 7. The CDR3 totals 13 residues. The CDR3 nucleotides are TGCAGTGCGTTAGCGGGAGCGGCGTACGAGCAGTACTTC. Its protein is CSALAGAAYEQYF.

The chain links TRBV5-6 to TRBJ1-3; 9 positions agree with TRBD1. The CDR3 runs to 17 residues. J lost 2 bases, V lost 4 bases, and 10 bases had no gene match. Germline CDR1 SGHDT, CDR2 YYEEEE. The chain's CDR3 is CASSRTSWTGAGNTIYF. The CDR3 DNA reads TGTGCCAGCAGCCGAACCTCGTGGACAGGGGCTGGAAACACCATATATTTT.

This clonotype was seen a few times. The chain recombines TRBV28 with TRBJ1-6; possibly TRBD1 for D (6 bases). V shed 6 bases and J shed 4 bases, with 13 bases lying between them. The CDR3 extends over 15 amino acids. CDR1 and CDR2 from the germline V gene are MDHEN and SYDVKM. Here the CDR3 DNA reads TGTGCCAGCAGAACAAGGGGGACGTATAATTCACCCCTCCACTTT. Translating it yields CASRTRGTYNSPLHF.

This rearrangement joins TRBV3-1 to TRBJ2-3; D ambiguous. This CDR3 has 15 amino acids. The V end was cut by 4 bases, the J end by 0 bases, with 11 bases between. CDR1 LGHDT and CDR2 YNNKEL come from the germline V gene (reference sequence). CDR3 sequence (DNA): TGTGCCAGCAGCCTCCGGCCGGCTAGCACAGATACGCAGTATTTT. It codes for CASSLRPASTDTQYF.

V usage is TRBV6-6 and J usage is TRBJ2-7, with D possibly TRBD2 on 5 matching bases. Germline V gene lookup returns CDR1 MNHNY and CDR2 SVGAGI (reference sequence). The V end was cut by 4 bases, the J end by 4 bases, with 11 bases between. This CDR3 contains 13 residues. The CDR3 loop reads CASSSNEGYEQYF. The CDR3 nucleotides read TGTGCCAGCAGTTCCAATGAGGGTTACGAGCAGTACTTC.

The rearrangement links TRBV28 to TRBJ2-7; D may be TRBD2 (7 bases). V lost 6 bases and J 6 bases, leaving 15 bases between the germline ends. Germline loops: CDR1 MDHEN, CDR2 SYDVKM. This CDR3 is built from 13 residues. CDR3 nucleotides: TGTGCCAGCAGCCGGGGAGGGGGTCGCGAGCAGTACTTC. This codes for CASSRGGGREQYF.

This clonotype showed up many times. This chain uses TRBV11-1 with TRBJ2-2; 9 bases map to TRBD1. Unmatched junction bases numbered 6, after V lost 5 bases and J lost 5 bases. The germline CDR1 and CDR2 sequences are SGHAT and FQDESV (reference sequence). This CDR3 is built from 15 residues. CDR3 DNA sequence: TGTGCCAGCAGCACCCGGGACAGGGATACCGGGGAGCTGTTTTTT. Protein: CASSTRDRDTGELFF.

A word on this clonotype: One base away lies a much larger clone, so this may be a sequencing read error. DNA for the CDR3: TGTGCCAGCAGCTTAATCGCTAGCGCGAGCGCAGATACGCAGTATTTT. Protein sequence: CASSLIASASADTQYF. The gene calls are TRBV7-2 and TRBJ2-3; weak D call: TRBD2 (6 bases). Between the trimmed V and J ends, which lost 2 bases and 4 bases, there was a span of 16 bases. In germline, CDR1 is SGHTA, CDR2 FQGNSA. The CDR3 spans 16 residues.

The chain recombines TRBV12-5 with TRBJ2-3; D not certain. The CDR3 covers 15 residues. Trimming shortened V by 1 base and J by 2 bases, and 10 bases separated the two germline ends. Looked up from germline, CDR1 is LGHNT and CDR2 is FRNRAP. The CDR3 loop is CASGLGIRTTDTQYF. CDR3 bases: TGTGCTAGTGGTTTGGGGATCCGTACCACAGATACGCAGTATTTT.

The V call is TRBV6-1, the J call TRBJ1-5; 8 bases line up with TRBD1. Per germline, CDR1 MNHNS and CDR2 SASEGT. The CDR3 is 17 residues long. The junction had 14 bases not matched to a gene; V was cut back by 5 bases and J by 5 bases. In nucleotides, the CDR3 is TGTGCCAGCAGTCCCGGTCACTGGACAGGGACCTATCAGCCCCAGCATTTT. This sequence encodes CASSPGHWTGTYQPQHF.

This clonotype was observed many times. J is TRBJ2-3 and V is TRBV6-6; 11 bases match TRBD2. Germline V CDR1 and CDR2: MNHNY, SVGAGI (reference sequence). V lost 11 bases, J lost 2 bases, and 9 bases stayed unmatched. The CDR3 sequence is 15 residues long. Here the CDR3 reads CAVRGTSGLTDTQYF. Written as DNA, the CDR3 is TGTGCCGTTAGAGGGACTAGCGGACTCACAGATACGCAGTATTTT.

The chain uses TRBV6-6 and TRBJ1-6; D may be TRBD1 (6 bases). Trimming cost V 5 bases and J 8 bases, with 13 bases left between them. The CDR3 consists of 14 residues. From germline, CDR1 is MNHNY and CDR2 SVGAGI (reference sequence). The CDR3 region is CASSVQGGHSPLHF. CDR3 bases: TGTGCCAGCAGTGTACAGGGTGGACATTCACCCCTCCACTTT.

The chain has TRBV5-6 and TRBJ1-2; TRBD1 matches 8 bases. The CDR3 consists of 14 residues. Trimming cost V 3 bases and J 4 bases; bases outside gene matches: 5. Germline V gene data show CDR1 as SGHDT and CDR2 as YYEEEE. The CDR3 loop is CASSSNTGGYGYTF. In DNA, the CDR3 is TGTGCCAGCAGCTCCAATACAGGGGGCTATGGCTACACCTTC.

This clonotype appeared a single time. The chain is built from TRBV29-1 and TRBJ2-7; no definite D call. The CDR3 length is 13 residues. The V gene lost 7 bases and the J gene lost 3 bases, with 16 bases spanning the gap. CDR1 SQVTM and CDR2 ANQGSEA come from the germline V gene. The CDR3 region is CSAIGSDGYEQYF. In DNA form, the CDR3 reads TGCAGCGCCATTGGATCGGACGGCTACGAGCAGTACTTC.

This clonotype turned up a few times. This chain links TRBV5-1 with TRBJ2-5; 7 nucleotides align to TRBD2. The ends lost 4 bases at V and 5 bases at J; junction bases unmatched: 11. From germline, CDR1 is SGHRS and CDR2 YFSETQ. The CDR3 spans 15 residues. CDR3 sequence reads: CASSGTWEGGETQYF. DNA for the CDR3: TGCGCCAGCAGCGGAACGTGGGAGGGCGGCGAGACCCAGTACTTC.

The chain employs TRBV29-1 and TRBJ1-4; D gene ambiguous. Germline assignment: CDR1 SQVTM and CDR2 ANQGSEA. This CDR3 is 12 amino acids long. Trimming pared 6 bases from V and 8 bases from J, leaving 13 bases between. CDR3 DNA sequence: TGCAGCGTGGTGATCAGAGGGGAAAAACTGTTTTTT. Residues: CSVVIRGEKLFF.

In its sample, this clonotype was seen a few times. This CDR3 reads CASSQGHRGTEAFF. In DNA form, the CDR3 reads TGTGCCAGCTCACAGGGTCACAGGGGAACTGAAGCTTTCTTT. The rearrangement links TRBV18 to TRBJ1-1; 7 bases align to TRBD1. The CDR3 sequence is 14 residues long. Germline V gene lookup returns CDR1 KGHSH and CDR2 LQKENI. Trimming took 4 bases from V and 5 from J; bases not matched to a gene: 7.

This clonotype was seen repeatedly, ten times or more. The rearrangement links TRBV20-1 to TRBJ2-1; a possible D gene is TRBD2 (6 bases). CDR1 is DFQATT, CDR2 SNEGSKA, per germline (reference sequence). There are 14 residues in the CDR3. V lost 3 bases, J lost 1 base, and 10 bases lay in between. CDR3 sequence: CSASIAGSYNEQFF. The CDR3 DNA reads TGCAGTGCTAGTATTGCGGGATCCTACAATGAGCAGTTCTTC.